The clone carrying this TCR beta chain was observed many times. The sample originates from a study of T cells in Graves' hyperthyroidism and ophthalmopathy. RNA transcripts were the template for amplifying TCR beta CDR3 regions. The HTBI primer set was used in a first-round RT-PCR of the TCR CDR3. TCRdb reprocessed the multiplex PCR reads via MiXCR and lists one record per CDR3 protein. The repertoire holds about 590,000 distinct CDR3 sequences, with 15% to 17% as singletons. The CDR3 totals 15 residues. The germline CDR1 and CDR2 sequences are DFQATT and SNEGSKA (reference sequence). V shed 0 bases, J shed 5 bases, and the junction held 5 bases outside the gene matches.

This chain uses TRBV20-1 with TRBJ2-7; 12 bases are shared with TRBD2. Sequencing used blood. This sequence originates from a woman in her 30s with Graves' hyperthyroidism. The CDR3 DNA is TGCAGTGCTAGAGACCGACTAGCGGGAGTCAACGAGCAGTACTTC. Translation gives CSARDRLAGVNEQYF.